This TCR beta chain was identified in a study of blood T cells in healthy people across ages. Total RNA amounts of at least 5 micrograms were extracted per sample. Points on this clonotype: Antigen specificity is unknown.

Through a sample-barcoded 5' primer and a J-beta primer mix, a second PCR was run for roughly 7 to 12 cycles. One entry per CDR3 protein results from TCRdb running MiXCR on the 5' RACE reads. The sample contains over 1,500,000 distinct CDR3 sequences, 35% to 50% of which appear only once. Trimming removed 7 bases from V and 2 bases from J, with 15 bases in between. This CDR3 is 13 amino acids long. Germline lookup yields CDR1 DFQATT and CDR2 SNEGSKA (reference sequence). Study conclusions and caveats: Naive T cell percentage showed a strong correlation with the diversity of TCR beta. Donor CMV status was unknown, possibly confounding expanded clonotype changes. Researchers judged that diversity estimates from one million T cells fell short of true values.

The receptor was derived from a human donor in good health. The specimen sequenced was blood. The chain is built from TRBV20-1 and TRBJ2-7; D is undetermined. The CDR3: CSVFEPYPYEQYF. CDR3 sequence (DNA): TGCAGTGTTTTCGAACCCTATCCCTACGAGCAGTACTTC.